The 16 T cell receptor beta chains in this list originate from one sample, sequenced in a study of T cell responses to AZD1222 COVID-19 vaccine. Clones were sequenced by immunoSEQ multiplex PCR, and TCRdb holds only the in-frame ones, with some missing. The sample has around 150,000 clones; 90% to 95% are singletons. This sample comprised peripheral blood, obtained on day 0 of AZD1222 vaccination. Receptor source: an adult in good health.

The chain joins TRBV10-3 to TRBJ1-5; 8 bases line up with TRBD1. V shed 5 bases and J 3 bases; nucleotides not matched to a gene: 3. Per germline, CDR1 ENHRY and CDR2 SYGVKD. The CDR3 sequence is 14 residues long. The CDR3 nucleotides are TGTGCCATCAGTAGGACAGGGAACAATCAGCCCCAGCATTTT. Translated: CAISRTGNNQPQHF.

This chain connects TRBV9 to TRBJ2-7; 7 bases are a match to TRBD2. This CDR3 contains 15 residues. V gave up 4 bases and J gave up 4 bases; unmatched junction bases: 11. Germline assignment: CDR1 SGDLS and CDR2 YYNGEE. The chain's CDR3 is CASSLIRGSIYEQYF. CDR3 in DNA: TGTGCCAGCAGCCTCATACGCGGGAGTATTTACGAGCAGTACTTC.

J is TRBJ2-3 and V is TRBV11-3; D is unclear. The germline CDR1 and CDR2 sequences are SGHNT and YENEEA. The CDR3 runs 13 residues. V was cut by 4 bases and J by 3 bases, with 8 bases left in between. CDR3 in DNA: TGTGCCAGCAGCTCATGGGGTACAGATACGCAGTATTTT. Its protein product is CASSSWGTDTQYF.

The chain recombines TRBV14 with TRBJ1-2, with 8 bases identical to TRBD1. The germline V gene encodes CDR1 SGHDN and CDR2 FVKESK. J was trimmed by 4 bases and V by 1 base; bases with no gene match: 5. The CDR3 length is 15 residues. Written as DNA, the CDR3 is TGTGCCAGCAGCCAAGGGTCAGGGGGCGGCTATGGCTACACCTTC. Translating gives CASSQGSGGGYGYTF.

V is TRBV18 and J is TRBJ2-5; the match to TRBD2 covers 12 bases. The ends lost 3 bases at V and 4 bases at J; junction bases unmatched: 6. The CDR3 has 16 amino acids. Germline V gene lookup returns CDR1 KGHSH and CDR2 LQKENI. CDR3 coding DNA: TGTGCCAGCTCACCCCTAGCGGGGGGGCCCCCAGAGACCCAGTACTTC. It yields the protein CASSPLAGGPPETQYF.

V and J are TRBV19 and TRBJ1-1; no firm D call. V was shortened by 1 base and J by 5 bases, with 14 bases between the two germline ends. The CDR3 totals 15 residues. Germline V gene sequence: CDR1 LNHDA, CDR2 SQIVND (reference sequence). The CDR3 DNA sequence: TGTGCCAGTAGTATAGGAGGTCTGGGAGGGACTGAAGCTTTCTTT. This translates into CASSIGGLGGTEAFF.

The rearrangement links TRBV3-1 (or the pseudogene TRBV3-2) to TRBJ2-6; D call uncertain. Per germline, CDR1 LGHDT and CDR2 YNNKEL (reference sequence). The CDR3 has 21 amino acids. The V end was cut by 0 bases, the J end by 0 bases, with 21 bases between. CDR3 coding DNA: TGTGCCAGCAGCCAAGAACCCCGACACCACTTACATCTCTCTGGGGCCAACGTCCTGACTTTC. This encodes CASSQEPRHHLHLSGANVLTF.

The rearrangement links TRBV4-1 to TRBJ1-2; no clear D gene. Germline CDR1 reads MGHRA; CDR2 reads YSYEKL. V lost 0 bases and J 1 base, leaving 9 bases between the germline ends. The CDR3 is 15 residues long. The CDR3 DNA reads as TGCGCCAGCAGCCAAGAGGCAGGCCTTAACTATGGCTACACCTTC. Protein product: CASSQEAGLNYGYTF.

The CDR3 bases are TGTGCCAGCAGCCCGGACAGGGGTGAAGCTTTCTTT. It translates to CASSPDRGEAFF. V is TRBV11-1 and J is TRBJ1-1; 9 positions match TRBD1. The germline gives CDR1 SGHAT, CDR2 FQDESV (reference sequence). This CDR3 has 12 residues. V was clipped by 5 bases and J by 7 bases; unmatched bases: 2. The complete variable domain, with remaining parts taken from reference TRBV11-1 and TRBJ1-1, reads EAEVAQSPRYKITEKSQAVAFWCDPISGHATLYWYRQILGQGPELLVQFQDESVVDDSQLPKDRFSAERLKGVDSTLKIQPAELGDSAMYLCASSPDRGEAFFGQGTRLTVV.

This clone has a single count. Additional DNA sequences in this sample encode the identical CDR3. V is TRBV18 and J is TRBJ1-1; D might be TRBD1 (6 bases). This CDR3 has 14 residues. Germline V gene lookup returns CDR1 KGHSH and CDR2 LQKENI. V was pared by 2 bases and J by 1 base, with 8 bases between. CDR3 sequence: CASSPVQGNTEAFF. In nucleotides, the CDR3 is TGTGCCAGCTCACCAGTACAGGGGAACACTGAAGCTTTCTTT.

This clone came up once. The CDR3 reads CASSPPTSPNGETQYF. In DNA, the CDR3 is TGTGCCAGCAGCCCTCCGACTAGCCCCAATGGAGAGACCCAGTACTTC. The chain carries TRBV5-4 and TRBJ2-5; the match to TRBD2 covers 7 bases. After removal of 4 bases from V and 4 bases from J, the junction contained 13 bases not matched to a gene. Germline-derived CDR1 and CDR2 are SGHNT and YYREEE (reference sequence). This CDR3 spans 16 amino acids.

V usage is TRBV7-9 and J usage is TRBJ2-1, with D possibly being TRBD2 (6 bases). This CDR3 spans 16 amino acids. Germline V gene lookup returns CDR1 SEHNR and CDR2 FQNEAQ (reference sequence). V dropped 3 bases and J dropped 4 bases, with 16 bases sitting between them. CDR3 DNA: TGTGCCAGCAGCTTCTATTCGCTAGCGAAATACAATGAGCAGTTCTTC. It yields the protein CASSFYSLAKYNEQFF.

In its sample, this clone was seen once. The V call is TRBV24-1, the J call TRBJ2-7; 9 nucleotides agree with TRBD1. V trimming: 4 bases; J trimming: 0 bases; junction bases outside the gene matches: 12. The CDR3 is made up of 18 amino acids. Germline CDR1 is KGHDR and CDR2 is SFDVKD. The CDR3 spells CATSDTAGTGSSSYEQYF. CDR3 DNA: TGTGCCACCAGTGACACGGCCGGGACAGGGTCTAGCTCCTACGAGCAGTACTTC.

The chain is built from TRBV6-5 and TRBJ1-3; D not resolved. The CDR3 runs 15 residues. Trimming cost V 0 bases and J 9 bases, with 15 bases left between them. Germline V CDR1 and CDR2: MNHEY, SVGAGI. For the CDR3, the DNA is TGTGCCAGCAGTTACTCGACCGGGAGGTCGAGCACCATATATTTT. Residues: CASSYSTGRSSTIYF.

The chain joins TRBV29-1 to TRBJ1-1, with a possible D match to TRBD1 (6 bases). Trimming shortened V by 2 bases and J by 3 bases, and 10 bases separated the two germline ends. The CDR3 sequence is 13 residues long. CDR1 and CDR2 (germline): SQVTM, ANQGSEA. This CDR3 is CSVERQVDTEAFF. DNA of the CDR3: TGCAGCGTTGAACGACAGGTGGACACTGAAGCTTTCTTT.

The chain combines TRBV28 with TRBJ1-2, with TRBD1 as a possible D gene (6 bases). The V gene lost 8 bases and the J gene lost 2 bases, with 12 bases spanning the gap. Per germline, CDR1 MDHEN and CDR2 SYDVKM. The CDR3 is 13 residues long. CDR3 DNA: TGTGCCAGCGGATTTCAGGGGAACTATGGCTACACCTTC. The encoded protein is CASGFQGNYGYTF.